This TCR beta chain was sequenced during a study of OX40 agonist ivuxolimab in advanced cancers. Study information: Age averaged 60 years (range about 20 to 80), and just over 80% were male. Whole-study results and caveats: Undetermined was the antigen specificity of the expanded peripheral T cells.

About this clone: Its antigen is unknown.

Some clones are missing from TCRdb's copy, which holds only in-frame ones; the method was immunoSEQ multiplex PCR. The top ten hold about a third of the sample, which has some 41,000 clones, about 87% seen once. Germline CDR1 is SGHRS and CDR2 is YFSETQ. The CDR3 runs 16 residues. Losses at the gene ends were 0 bases for V and 4 bases for J; bases not matched to a gene: 7. This receptor was identified in an adult with an advanced solid tumor such as melanoma, head and neck, liver or kidney cancer. The genes are TRBV5-1 and TRBJ2-1, with TRBD1 matching over 7 bases. The sequences come from CD4+ or CD8+ T cells sorted from blood, collected in a trial of the OX40 agonist ivuxolimab. The CDR3 DNA is TGCGCCAGCAGCTTGGCCTTAGGGGGCGCGTACAATGAGCAGTTCTTC. The encoded protein is CASSLALGGAYNEQFF.